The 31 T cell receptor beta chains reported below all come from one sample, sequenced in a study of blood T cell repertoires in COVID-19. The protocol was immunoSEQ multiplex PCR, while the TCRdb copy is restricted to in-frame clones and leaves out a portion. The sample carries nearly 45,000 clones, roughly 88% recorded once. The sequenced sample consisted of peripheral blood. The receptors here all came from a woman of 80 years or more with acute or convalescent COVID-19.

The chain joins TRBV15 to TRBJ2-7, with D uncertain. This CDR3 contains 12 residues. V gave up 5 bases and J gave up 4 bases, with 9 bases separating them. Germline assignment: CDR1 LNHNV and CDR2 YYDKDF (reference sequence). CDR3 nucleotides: TGTGCCACCAGCCGAAACATGTACGAGCAGTACTTC. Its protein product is CATSRNMYEQYF.

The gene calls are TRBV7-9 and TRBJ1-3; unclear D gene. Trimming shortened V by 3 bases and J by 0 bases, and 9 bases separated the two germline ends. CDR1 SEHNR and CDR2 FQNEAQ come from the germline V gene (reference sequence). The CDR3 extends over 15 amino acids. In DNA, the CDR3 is TGTGCCAGCAGCTTGAGCCGGGTCTCTGGAAACACCATATATTTT. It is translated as CASSLSRVSGNTIYF. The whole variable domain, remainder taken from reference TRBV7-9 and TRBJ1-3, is DTGVSQNPRHKITKRGQNVTFRCDPISEHNRLYWYRQTLGQGPEFLTYFQNEAQLEKSRLLSDRFSAERPKGSFSTLEIQRTEQGDSAMYLCASSLSRVSGNTIYFGEGSWLTVV.

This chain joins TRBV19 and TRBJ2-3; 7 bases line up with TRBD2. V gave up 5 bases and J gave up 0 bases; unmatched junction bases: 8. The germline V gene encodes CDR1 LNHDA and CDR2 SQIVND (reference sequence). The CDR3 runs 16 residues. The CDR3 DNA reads TGTGCCAGTAGTCGTCTAGGCGGGAGAAGCACAGATACGCAGTATTTT. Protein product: CASSRLGGRSTDTQYF.

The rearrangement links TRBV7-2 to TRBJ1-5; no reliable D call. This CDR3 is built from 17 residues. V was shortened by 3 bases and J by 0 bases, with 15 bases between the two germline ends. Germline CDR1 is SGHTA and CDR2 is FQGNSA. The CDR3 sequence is CASSFLAGEFSNQPQHF. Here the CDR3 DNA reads TGTGCCAGCAGCTTCCTGGCAGGCGAATTTAGCAATCAGCCCCAGCATTTT.

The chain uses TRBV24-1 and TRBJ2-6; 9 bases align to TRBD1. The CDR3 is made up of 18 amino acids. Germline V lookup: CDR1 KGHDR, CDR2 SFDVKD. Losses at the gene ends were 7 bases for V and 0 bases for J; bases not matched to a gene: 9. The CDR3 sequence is CATRGQGGVGSGANVLTF. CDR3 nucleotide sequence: TGTGCCACCAGGGGACAGGGAGGAGTAGGCTCTGGGGCCAACGTCCTGACTTTC.

CDR3 sequence reads: CASSISQVSYNEQFF. The CDR3 DNA reads TGTGCCAGCAGCATATCCCAGGTCTCCTACAATGAGCAGTTCTTC. The chain is built from TRBV9 and TRBJ2-1; D not certain. The CDR3 totals 15 residues. V shed 4 bases and J shed 0 bases, with 11 bases lying between them. Germline CDR1 reads SGDLS; CDR2 reads YYNGEE. Full variable domain (outside the CDR3, taken from reference TRBV9 and TRBJ2-1): DSGVTQTPKHLITATGQRVTLRCSPRSGDLSVYWYQQSLDQGLQFLIQYYNGEERAKGNILERFSAQQFPDLHSELNLSSLELGDSALYFCASSISQVSYNEQFFGPGTRLTVL.

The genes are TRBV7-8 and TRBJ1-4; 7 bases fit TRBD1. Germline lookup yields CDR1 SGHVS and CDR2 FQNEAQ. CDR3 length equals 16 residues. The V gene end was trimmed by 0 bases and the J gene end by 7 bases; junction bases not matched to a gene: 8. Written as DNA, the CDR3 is TGTGCCAGCAGCTTAGCGACAGGGAGGTTCGGTGAAAAACTGTTTTTT. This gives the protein CASSLATGRFGEKLFF.

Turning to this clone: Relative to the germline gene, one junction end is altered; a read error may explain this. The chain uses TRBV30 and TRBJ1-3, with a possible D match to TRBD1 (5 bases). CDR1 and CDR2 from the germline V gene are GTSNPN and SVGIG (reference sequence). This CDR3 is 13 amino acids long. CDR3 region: CAWSAQGIPPKHF. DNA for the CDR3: TGTGCCTGGAGTGCCCAGGGAATCCCTCCCAAGCATTTT.

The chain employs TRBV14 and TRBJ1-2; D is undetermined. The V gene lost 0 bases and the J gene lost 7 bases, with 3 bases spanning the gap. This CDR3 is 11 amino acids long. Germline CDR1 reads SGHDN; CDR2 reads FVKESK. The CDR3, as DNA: TGTGCCAGCAGCCAAGACAGTGGCTACACCTTC. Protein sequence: CASSQDSGYTF.

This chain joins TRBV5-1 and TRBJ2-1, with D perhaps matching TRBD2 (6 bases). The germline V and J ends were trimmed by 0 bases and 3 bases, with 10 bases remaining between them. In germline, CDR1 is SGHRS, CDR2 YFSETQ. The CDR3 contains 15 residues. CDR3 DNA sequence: TGCGCCAGCAGCTTGGATAGCGGAATCTACAATGAGCAGTTCTTC. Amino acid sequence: CASSLDSGIYNEQFF.

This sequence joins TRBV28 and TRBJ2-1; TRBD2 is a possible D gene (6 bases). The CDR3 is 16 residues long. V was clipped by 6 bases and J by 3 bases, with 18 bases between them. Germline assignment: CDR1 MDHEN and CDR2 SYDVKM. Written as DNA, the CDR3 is TGTGCCAGCAGGTCGGCGGGATTTGACGGCTACAATGAGCAGTTCTTC. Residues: CASRSAGFDGYNEQFF.

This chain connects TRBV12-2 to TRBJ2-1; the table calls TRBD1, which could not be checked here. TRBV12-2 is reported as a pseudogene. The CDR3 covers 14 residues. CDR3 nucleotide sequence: TGTGCAAGTCGAACCCAACACCTCTACAATGAGCAGTTCTTC. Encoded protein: CASRTQHLYNEQFF.

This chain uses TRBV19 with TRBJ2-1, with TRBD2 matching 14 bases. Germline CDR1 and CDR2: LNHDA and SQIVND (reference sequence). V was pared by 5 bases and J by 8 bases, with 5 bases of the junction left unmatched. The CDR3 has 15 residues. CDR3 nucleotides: TGTGCCAGTAGTGGGGGACTAGCGGGAGTATATGAGCAGTTCTTC. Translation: CASSGGLAGVYEQFF.

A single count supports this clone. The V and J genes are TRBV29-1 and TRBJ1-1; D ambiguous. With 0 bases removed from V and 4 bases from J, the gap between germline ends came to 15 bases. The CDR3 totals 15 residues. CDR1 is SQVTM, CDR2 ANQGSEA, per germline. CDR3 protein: CSVEDLRPGFTEAFF. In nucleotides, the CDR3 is TGCAGCGTTGAAGATCTCAGACCCGGGTTCACTGAAGCTTTCTTT.

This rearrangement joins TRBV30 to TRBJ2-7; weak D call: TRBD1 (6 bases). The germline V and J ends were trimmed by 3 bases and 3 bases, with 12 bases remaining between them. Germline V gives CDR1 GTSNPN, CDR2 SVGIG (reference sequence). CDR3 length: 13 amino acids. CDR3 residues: CAWRTGQVYEQYF. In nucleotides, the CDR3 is TGTGCCTGGAGGACAGGACAAGTCTACGAGCAGTACTTC.

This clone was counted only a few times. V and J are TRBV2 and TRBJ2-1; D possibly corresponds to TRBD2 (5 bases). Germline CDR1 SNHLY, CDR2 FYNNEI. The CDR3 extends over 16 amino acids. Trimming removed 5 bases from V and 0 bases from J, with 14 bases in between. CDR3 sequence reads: CASSLLRGSSYNEQFF. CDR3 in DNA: TGTGCCAGCAGTCTGCTACGGGGAAGCTCCTACAATGAGCAGTTCTTC.

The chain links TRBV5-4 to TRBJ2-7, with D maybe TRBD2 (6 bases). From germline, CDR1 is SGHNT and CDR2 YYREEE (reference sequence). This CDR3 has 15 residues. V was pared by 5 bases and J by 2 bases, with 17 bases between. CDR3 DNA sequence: TGTGCCAGCAGTCCGCCGGGACTCGCTCCCTACGAGCAGTACTTC. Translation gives CASSPPGLAPYEQYF.

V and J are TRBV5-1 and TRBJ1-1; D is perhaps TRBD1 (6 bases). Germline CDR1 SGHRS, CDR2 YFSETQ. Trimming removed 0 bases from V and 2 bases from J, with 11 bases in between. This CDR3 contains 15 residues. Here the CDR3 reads CASSLVGGANTEAFF. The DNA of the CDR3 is TGCGCCAGCAGCTTGGTTGGGGGGGCTAACACTGAAGCTTTCTTT.

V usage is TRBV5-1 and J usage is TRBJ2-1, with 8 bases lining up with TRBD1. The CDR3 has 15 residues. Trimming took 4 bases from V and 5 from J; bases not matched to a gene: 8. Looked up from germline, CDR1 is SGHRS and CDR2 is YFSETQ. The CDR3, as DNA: TGCGCCAGCAGCCATGAGACAGGGGTGGACAATGAGCAGTTCTTC. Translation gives CASSHETGVDNEQFF.

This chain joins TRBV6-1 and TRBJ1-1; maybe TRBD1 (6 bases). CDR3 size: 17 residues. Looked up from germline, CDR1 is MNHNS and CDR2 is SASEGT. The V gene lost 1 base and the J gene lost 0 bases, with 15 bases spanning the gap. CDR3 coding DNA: TGTGCCAGCAGTGAAGAAGGGGTCAGGGGCATGAACACTGAAGCTTTCTTT. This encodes CASSEEGVRGMNTEAFF.

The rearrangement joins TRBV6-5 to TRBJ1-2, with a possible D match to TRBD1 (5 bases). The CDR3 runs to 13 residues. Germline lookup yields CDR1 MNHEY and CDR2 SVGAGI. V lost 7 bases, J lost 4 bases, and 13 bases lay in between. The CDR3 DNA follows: TGTGCCAGCACCCCCAGCAGGGTCTATGGCTACACCTTC. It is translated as CASTPSRVYGYTF.

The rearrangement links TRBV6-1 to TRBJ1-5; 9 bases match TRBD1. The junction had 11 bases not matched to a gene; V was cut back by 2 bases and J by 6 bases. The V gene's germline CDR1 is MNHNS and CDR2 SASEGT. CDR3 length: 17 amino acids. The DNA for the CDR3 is TGTGCCAGCAGTGAATTTATGACAGGGGGTAAACTTCAGCCCCAGCATTTT. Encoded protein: CASSEFMTGGKLQPQHF.

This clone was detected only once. Here the CDR3 DNA reads TGTGCCAGCATCACTAGCGGGCGGGATACGCAGTATTTT. Translating gives CASITSGRDTQYF. The gene calls are TRBV28 and TRBJ2-3; 9 bases are a match to TRBD2. V shed 7 bases and J 6 bases; nucleotides not matched to a gene: 5. The CDR3 has 13 amino acids. CDR1 is MDHEN, CDR2 SYDVKM, per germline.

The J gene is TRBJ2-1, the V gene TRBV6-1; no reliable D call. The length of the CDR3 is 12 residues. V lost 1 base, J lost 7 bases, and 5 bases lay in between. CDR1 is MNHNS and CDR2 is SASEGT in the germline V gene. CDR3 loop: CASSEVGNEQFF. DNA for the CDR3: TGTGCCAGCAGTGAAGTCGGTAATGAGCAGTTCTTC.

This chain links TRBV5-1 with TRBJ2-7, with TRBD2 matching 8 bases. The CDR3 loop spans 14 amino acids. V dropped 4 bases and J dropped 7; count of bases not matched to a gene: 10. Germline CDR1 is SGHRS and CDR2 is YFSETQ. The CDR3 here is CASSLMTREGEQYF. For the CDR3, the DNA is TGCGCCAGCAGCCTAATGACCCGGGAGGGAGAGCAGTACTTC.

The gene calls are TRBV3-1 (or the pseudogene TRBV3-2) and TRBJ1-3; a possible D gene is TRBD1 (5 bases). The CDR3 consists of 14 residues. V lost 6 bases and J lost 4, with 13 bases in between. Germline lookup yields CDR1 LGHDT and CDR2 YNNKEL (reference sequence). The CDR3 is CASSSLRQGNTIYF. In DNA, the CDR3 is TGTGCCAGCAGTTCGCTCCGACAGGGAAACACCATATATTTT.

Written as DNA, the CDR3 is TGTGCCAGCAGTCTCCCTGTCCAGCCCCAGCATTTT. Protein: CASSLPVQPQHF. The chain couples TRBV6-2 or TRBV6-3 to TRBJ1-5; D remains ambiguous. CDR3 length equals 12 residues. The V gene lost 5 bases and the J gene lost 7 bases, with 9 bases spanning the gap. Germline V gene sequence: CDR1 MNHEY, CDR2 SVGEGT.

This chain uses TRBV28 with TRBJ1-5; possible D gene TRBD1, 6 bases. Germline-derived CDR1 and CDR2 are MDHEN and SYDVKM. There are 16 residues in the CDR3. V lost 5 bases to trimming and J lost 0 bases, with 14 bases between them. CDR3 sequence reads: CASSPPRGFSNQPQHF. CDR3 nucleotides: TGTGCCAGCAGTCCACCGAGGGGGTTTAGCAATCAGCCCCAGCATTTT.

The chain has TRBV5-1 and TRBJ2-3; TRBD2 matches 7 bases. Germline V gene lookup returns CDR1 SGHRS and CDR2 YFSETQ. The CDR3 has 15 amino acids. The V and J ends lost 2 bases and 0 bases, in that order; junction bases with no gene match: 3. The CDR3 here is CASSLAGLSTDTQYF. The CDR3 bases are TGCGCCAGCAGCTTAGCGGGACTAAGCACAGATACGCAGTATTTT.

For the CDR3, the DNA is TGTGCCAGCAGCTCCGGGGGAGTCGGCTACACCTTC. Translation gives CASSSGGVGYTF. The chain links TRBV6-2 or TRBV6-3 to TRBJ1-2, with D possibly matching TRBD1 (5 bases). CDR3 length: 12 amino acids. From germline, CDR1 is MNHEY and CDR2 SVGEGT. Trimming took off 6 bases at V and 8 bases at J, with 13 bases between the two ends.

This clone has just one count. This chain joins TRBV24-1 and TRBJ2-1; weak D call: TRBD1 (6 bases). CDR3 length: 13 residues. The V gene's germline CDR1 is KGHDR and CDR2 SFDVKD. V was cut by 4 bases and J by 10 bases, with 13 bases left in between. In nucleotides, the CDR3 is TGTGCCACCAGTGACCAGGGGCTGGGGGAGCAGTTCTTC. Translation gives CATSDQGLGEQFF.